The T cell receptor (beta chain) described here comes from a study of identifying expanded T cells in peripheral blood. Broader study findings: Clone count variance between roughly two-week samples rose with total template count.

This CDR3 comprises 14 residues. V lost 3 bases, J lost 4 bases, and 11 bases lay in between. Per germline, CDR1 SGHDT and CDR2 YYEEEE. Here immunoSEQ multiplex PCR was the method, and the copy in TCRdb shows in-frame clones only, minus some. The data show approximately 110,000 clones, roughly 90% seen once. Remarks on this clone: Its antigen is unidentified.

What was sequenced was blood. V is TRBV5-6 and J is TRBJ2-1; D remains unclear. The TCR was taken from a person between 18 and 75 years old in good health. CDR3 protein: CASSSGPLYNEQFF. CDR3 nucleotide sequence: TGTGCCAGCAGCTCTGGACCGTTATACAATGAGCAGTTCTTC.